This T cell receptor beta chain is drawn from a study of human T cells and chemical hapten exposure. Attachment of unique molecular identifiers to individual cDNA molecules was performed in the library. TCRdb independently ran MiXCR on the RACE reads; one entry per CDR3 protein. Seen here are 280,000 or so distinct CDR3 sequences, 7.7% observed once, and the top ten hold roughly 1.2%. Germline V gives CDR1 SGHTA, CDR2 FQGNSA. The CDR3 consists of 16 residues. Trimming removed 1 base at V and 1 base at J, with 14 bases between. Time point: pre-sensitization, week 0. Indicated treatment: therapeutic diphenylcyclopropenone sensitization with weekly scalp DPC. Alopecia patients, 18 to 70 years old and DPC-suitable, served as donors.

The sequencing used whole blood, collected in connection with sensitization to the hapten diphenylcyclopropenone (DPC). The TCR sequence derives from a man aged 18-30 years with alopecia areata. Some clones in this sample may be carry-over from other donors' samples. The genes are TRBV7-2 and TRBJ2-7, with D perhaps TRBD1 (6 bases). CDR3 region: CASSLVPGHLSYEQYF. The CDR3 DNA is TGTGCCAGCAGCTTAGTGCCGGGACACCTTTCCTACGAGCAGTACTTC.